This T cell receptor beta chain was obtained from a study of blood T cell repertoires in COVID-19. Study background: Whether acute or convalescent, the COVID-19 samples came from the United States, Italy and Spain.

How the authors handled the data: Cell counts per sample came from amplifying reference gene primers. Only in-frame clones appear in the TCRdb table, and some are missing; sequencing was by immunoSEQ multiplex PCR. From that table come the V and J calls and clone size; the DNA was used to work out D and trimming. This table has some 350,000 clones, 90% appearing once. Germline V lookup: CDR1 MRHNA, CDR2 SNTAGT. CDR3 size: 13 residues. V dropped 0 bases and J dropped 4 bases, with 5 bases sitting between them. The clonotype comes from a man between 18 and 29 years old with active or convalescent COVID-19. V is TRBV6-4 and J is TRBJ2-3; D unresolved. Sequencing input: peripheral blood. The DNA for the CDR3 is TGTGCCAGCAGTGACTCGCGGTCAGATACGCAGTATTTT. Translated, it gives CASSDSRSDTQYF.